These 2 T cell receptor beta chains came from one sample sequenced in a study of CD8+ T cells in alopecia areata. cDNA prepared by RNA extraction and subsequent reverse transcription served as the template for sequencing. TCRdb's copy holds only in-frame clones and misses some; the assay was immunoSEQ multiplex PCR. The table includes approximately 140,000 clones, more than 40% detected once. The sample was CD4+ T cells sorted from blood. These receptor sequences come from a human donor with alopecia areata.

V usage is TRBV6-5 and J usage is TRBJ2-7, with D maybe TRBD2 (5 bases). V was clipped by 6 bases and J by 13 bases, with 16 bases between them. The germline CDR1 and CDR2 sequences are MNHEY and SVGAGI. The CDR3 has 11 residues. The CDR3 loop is CASSQPPGTYF. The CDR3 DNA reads TGTGCCAGCAGCCAACCACCGGGAACTTACTTC.

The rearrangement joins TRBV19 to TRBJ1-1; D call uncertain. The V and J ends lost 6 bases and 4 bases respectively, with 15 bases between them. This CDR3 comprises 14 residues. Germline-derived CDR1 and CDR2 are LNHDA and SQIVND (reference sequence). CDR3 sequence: CASRPRLRITEAFF. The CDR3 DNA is TGTGCCAGTAGGCCCAGGCTGCGGATCACTGAAGCTTTCTTT.